The present T cell receptor (beta chain) was sequenced within a study of blood T cell repertoires in COVID-19 (dated by TCRdb to 2020 to 2022). Turning to the overall study: Collaborator samples came from the United States, Italy and Spain and covered acute and convalescent phases of COVID-19. The material from the prospective study consisted of cDNA or gDNA derived from T cells, B-cell-depleted T cells, or PBMCs. Subjects who had been exposed to COVID-19, were actively infected with it, or had recovered from it provided the deeply sampled blood TCRbeta repertoires that made up the dataset. The repertoires were made available in a free public database intended to serve as a resource for research on the immune response to SARS-CoV-2. The samples were drawn from the first 160 participants of the ongoing ImmuneRACE study and from 1,254 subjects provided by 6 global collaborators. The sample metadata nearly always contained a de-identified subject ID, COVID-19 status, age in years and sex. Where available, HLA class I and class II types were obtained from metadata supplied by the sample provider rather than from assay-based typing. Points the paper makes about the study in general: The quantity of clinical and demographic metadata differed by source and by participant and was supplied without curation.

TCRbeta CDR3 regions were amplified from genomic DNA using the immunoSEQ Assay, a bias-controlled multiplex PCR. The paper's data handling went like this. The number of nucleated cells in each sample was estimated from the amplification of reference gene primers within the assay. Sequence reads were collapsed and filtered to measure the absolute abundance of every unique TCRbeta CDR3 rearrangement. For each sample, productive Simpson clonality was calculated as the square root of Simpson's diversity index across productive rearrangements. This immuneACCESS table, as held by TCRdb, lists in-frame sequences with V and J called but not all clones. Of the missing ones, under half trace to an unresolved V gene in checked studies; the others have no known cause. The V and J calls and clone size were taken over from that table, and D and trimming were inferred from the DNA. In all, the sample holds 25,000 to 30,000 clones, and 93% of those were seen once. The top ten clonotypes cover 0.75% to 0.85% of the sample.

In the case of this clone: No cognate antigen has been identified for it. No much larger clone exists at a distance of one base, and base qualities are not known.

The CDR3 goes from the cysteine to the phenylalanine over 15 residues. The read is trimmed to its CDR3 DNA, 45 bases read in frame from base 1. Trimming leaves V shorter by 0 bases and J shorter by 6 bases, with the junction holding 3 bases beyond the gene matches. The germline V gene (reference sequence) yields SEHNR for CDR1 and FQNEAQ for CDR2. One collaborating source in Seattle enrolled patients during active infection and followed them longitudinally through the course of disease. The collaborating institutions used their own protocols to collect whole blood in K2EDTA tubes. For TCRbeta analysis, collaborators shipped samples as frozen whole blood, isolated PBMCs, or DNA extracted from either of those sample types.

This sequence was found in a woman aged 70-85 years with COVID-19, enrolled during active disease. Sequencing input: peripheral blood. Recombination connected TRBV7-9 to TRBJ2-7, and 12 junction bases match TRBD1. The CDR3 protein sequence reads: CASSLAGQGAREQYF. In nucleotides, the sequence is TGTGCCAGCAGCTTAGCGGGACAGGGGGCCCGCGAGCAGTACTTC.